Listed here are 8 T cell receptor beta chains from one sample, sequenced in a study of human T cells and chemical hapten exposure. The time point is: pre-sensitization, week 0. The sample's treatment: therapeutic diphenylcyclopropenone sensitization with weekly scalp DPC. Using its own MiXCR run on the RACE reads, TCRdb lists one record per CDR3 protein. Of under 300,000 distinct CDR3 sequences in the sample, approximately 8% were seen once. The sample consisted of whole blood, taken in connection with sensitization to the hapten diphenylcyclopropenone (DPC). These receptors were collected from a man between 18 and 29 years old with alopecia areata. Some clones in this sample may be carry-over from other donors' samples.

This clonotype has just a few counts. The chain is built from TRBV6-1 and TRBJ1-1, with D maybe TRBD1 (5 bases). The V gene's germline CDR1 is MNHNS and CDR2 SASEGT. V lost 2 bases and J 2 bases, leaving 18 bases between the germline ends. This CDR3 has 17 residues. CDR3 DNA sequence: TGTGCCAGCAGTGAACGACAGACATACTACGAAAACACTGAAGCTTTCTTT. As protein: CASSERQTYYENTEAFF.

This clonotype was observed at least ten times. The V gene is TRBV9, the J gene TRBJ2-7, with 11 bases lining up with TRBD1. CDR1 and CDR2 from the germline V gene are SGDLS and YYNGEE. Trimming at V came to 4 bases and at J to 3 bases, leaving 6 bases not matched to a gene. The CDR3 consists of 15 residues. This CDR3 is CASSPTGTGGYEQYF. CDR3 sequence (DNA): TGTGCCAGCAGCCCCACCGGGACAGGGGGCTACGAGCAGTACTTC.

This clonotype was observed many times. J is TRBJ2-3 and V is TRBV2; D not resolved. The CDR3 runs to 12 residues. CDR1 and CDR2 (germline): SNHLY, FYNNEI. The V end lost 8 bases, the J end lost 5 bases, and 11 bases lay between the germline ends. This CDR3 is CASPTPRDTQYF. In nucleotides, the CDR3 is TGTGCCAGCCCGACCCCGCGAGATACGCAGTATTTT.

This clonotype was counted only a few times. This chain links TRBV2 with TRBJ1-4; 7 bases fit TRBD1. This CDR3 has 15 amino acids. With V trimmed by 3 bases and J by 7 bases, 8 bases remained unmatched. Germline V gene data show CDR1 as SNHLY and CDR2 as FYNNEI. In nucleotides, the CDR3 is TGTGCCAGCAGTGATTCCGAGGGGGCGGTTGAAAAACTGTTTTTT. Translation gives CASSDSEGAVEKLFF.

The chain joins TRBV6-1 to TRBJ2-7; TRBD1 agrees at 11 bases. The germline V gene encodes CDR1 MNHNS and CDR2 SASEGT. The CDR3 runs 15 residues. Trimming cost V 6 bases and J 0 bases; bases outside gene matches: 4. CDR3 coding DNA: TGTGCCAGCAGACCGGGACAGGGGGTCTCCTACGAGCAGTACGTC. Amino acid sequence: CASRPGQGVSYEQYV.

This clonotype showed up many times. V and J are TRBV7-2 and TRBJ2-3, with D perhaps matching TRBD1 or TRBD2 (5 bases each). This CDR3 comprises 15 residues. Germline CDR1 is SGHTA and CDR2 is FQGNSA. The V and J ends lost 0 bases and 4 bases respectively, with 11 bases between them. CDR3 DNA: TGTGCCAGCAGCTTAGCGGGGGAGAACCCAGATACGCAGTATTTT. This encodes CASSLAGENPDTQYF.

In its sample, this clonotype was seen a few times. The J gene is TRBJ1-4, the V gene TRBV29-1; 9 bases line up with TRBD1. The J segment lost 3 bases and the V segment lost 3 bases, leaving 8 bases of the junction unmatched. The length of the CDR3 is 16 residues. Looked up from germline, CDR1 is SQVTM and CDR2 is ANQGSEA. Here the CDR3 DNA reads TGCAGCGTTGATAAGATGGGACAGGGCTCTAATGAAAAACTGTTTTTT. This codes for CSVDKMGQGSNEKLFF.

The table lists this clonotype with many counts. This chain connects TRBV6-5 to TRBJ1-1, with unresolved D. Deletions cut 2 bases from V and 1 base from J, with 17 bases between. This CDR3 has 17 amino acids. CDR1 and CDR2 (germline): MNHEY, SVGAGI. CDR3 nucleotide sequence: TGTGCCAGCAGTTACGTCCTTTTCGACGGACCGAACACTGAAGCTTTCTTT. Its protein is CASSYVLFDGPNTEAFF.